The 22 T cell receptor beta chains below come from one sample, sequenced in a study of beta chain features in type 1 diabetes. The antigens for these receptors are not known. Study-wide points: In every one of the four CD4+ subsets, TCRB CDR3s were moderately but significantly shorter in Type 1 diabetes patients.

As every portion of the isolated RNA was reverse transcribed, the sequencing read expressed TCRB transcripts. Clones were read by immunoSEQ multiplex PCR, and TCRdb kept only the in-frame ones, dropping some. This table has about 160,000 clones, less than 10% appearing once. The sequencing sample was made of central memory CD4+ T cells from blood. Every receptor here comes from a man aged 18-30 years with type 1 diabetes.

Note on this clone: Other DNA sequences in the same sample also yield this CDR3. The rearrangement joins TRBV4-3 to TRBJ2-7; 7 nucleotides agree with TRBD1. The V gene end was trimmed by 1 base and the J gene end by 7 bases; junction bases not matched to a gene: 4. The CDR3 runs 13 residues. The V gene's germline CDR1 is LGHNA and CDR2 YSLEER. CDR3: CASSQVRGREQYF. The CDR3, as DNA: TGCGCCAGCAGCCAAGTTAGGGGGCGGGAGCAGTACTTC.

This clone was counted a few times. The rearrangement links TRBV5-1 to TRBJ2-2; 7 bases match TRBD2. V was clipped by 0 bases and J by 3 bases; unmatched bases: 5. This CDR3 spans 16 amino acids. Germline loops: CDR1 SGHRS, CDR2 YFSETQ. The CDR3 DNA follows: TGCGCCAGCAGCTTGGATGGGGGGGTGTACACCGGGGAGCTGTTTTTT. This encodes CASSLDGGVYTGELFF. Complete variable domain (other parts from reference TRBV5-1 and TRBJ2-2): KAGVTQTPRYLIKTRGQQVTLSCSPISGHRSVSWYQQTPGQGLQFLFEYFSETQRNKGNFPGRFSGRQFSNSRSEMNVSTLELGDSALYLCASSLDGGVYTGELFFGEGSRLTVL.

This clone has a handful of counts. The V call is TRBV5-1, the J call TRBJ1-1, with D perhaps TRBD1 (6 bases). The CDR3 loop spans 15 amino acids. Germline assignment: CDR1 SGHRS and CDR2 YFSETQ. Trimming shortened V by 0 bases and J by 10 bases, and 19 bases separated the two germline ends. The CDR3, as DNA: TGCGCCAGCAGCTTGGCCCTATCTACAGGGAGAGTAGCTTTCTTT. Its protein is CASSLALSTGRVAFF. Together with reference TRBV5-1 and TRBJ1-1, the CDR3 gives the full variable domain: KAGVTQTPRYLIKTRGQQVTLSCSPISGHRSVSWYQQTPGQGLQFLFEYFSETQRNKGNFPGRFSGRQFSNSRSEMNVSTLELGDSALYLCASSLALSTGRVAFFGQGTRLTVV.

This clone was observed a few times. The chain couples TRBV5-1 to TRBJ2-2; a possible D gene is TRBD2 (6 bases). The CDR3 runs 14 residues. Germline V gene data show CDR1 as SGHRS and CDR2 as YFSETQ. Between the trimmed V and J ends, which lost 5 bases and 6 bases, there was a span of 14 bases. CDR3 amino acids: CASRLAEWAGELFF. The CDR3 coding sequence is TGCGCCAGCAGACTAGCCGAGTGGGCCGGGGAGCTGTTTTTT.

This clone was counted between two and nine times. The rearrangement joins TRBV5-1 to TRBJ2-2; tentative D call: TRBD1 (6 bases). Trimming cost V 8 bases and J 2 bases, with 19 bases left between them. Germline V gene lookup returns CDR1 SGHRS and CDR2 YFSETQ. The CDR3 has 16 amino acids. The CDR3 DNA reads TGCGCCAGTAAACCCTCAGGGGACCCTAACACCGGGGAGCTGTTTTTT. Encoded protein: CASKPSGDPNTGELFF.

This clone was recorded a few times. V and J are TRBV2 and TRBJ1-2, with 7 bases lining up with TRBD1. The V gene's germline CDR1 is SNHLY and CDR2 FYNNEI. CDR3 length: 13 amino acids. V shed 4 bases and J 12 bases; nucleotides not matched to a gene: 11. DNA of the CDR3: TGTGCCAGCAGTGTAACGGTGGGACAGATCGACACCTTC. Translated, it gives CASSVTVGQIDTF.

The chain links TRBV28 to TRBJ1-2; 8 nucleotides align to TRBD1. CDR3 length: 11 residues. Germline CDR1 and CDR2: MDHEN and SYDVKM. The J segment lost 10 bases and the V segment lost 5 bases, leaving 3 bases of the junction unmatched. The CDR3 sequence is CASSGQGVYTF. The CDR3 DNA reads TGTGCCAGCAGTGGACAGGGTGTCTACACCTTC.

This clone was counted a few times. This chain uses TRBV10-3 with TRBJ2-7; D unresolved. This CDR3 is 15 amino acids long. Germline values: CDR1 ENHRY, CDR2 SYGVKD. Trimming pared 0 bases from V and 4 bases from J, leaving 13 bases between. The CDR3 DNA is TGTGCCATCAGTGAGTCGAAGGCAGGTGAATACGAGCAGTACTTC. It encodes CAISESKAGEYEQYF.

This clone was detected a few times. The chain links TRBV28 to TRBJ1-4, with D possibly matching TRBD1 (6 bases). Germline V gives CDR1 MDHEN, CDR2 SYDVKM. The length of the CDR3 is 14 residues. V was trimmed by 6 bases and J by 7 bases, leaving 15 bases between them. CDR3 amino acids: CASSRGGEIEKLFF. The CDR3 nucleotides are TGTGCCAGCAGCCGAGGGGGTGAGATTGAAAAACTGTTTTTT.

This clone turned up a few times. CDR3 coding DNA: TGCGCCAGCAGCTCGAGGACAGGGACCACCGGGGAGCTGTTTTTT. Translated: CASSSRTGTTGELFF. The V and J genes are TRBV5-1 and TRBJ2-2; 8 bases fit TRBD1. V lost 3 bases to trimming and J lost 4 bases; unmatched junction nucleotides: 5. The V gene's germline CDR1 is SGHRS and CDR2 YFSETQ. CDR3 length: 15 residues. Together with reference TRBV5-1 and TRBJ2-2, the CDR3 gives the full variable domain: KAGVTQTPRYLIKTRGQQVTLSCSPISGHRSVSWYQQTPGQGLQFLFEYFSETQRNKGNFPGRFSGRQFSNSRSEMNVSTLELGDSALYLCASSSRTGTTGELFFGEGSRLTVL.

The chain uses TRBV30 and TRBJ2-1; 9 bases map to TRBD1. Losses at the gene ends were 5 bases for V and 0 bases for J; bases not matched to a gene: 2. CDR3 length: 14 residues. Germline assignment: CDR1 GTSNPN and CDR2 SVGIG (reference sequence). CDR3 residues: CAWQTGGSYNEQFF. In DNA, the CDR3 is TGTGCCTGGCAGACAGGGGGCTCCTACAATGAGCAGTTCTTC.

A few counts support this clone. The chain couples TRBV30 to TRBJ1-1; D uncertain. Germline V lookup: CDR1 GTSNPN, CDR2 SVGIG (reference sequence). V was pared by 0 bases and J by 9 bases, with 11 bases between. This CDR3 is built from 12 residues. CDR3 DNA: TGTGCCTGGAGTGTAGTGTCTTCTAAAGCTTTCTTT. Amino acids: CAWSVVSSKAFF.

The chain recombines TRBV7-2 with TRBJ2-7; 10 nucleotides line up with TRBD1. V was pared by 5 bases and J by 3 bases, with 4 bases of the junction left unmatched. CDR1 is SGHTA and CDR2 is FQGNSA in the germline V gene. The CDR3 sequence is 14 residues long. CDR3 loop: CASSLGQGIYEQYF. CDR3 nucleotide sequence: TGTGCCAGCAGCCTGGGACAGGGGATCTACGAGCAGTACTTC.

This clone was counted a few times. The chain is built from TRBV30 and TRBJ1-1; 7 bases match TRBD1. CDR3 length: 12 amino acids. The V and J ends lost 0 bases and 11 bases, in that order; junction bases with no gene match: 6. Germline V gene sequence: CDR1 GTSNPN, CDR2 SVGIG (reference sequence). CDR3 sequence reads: CAWSVQGIKAFF. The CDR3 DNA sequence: TGTGCCTGGAGTGTACAGGGGATTAAGGCTTTCTTT.

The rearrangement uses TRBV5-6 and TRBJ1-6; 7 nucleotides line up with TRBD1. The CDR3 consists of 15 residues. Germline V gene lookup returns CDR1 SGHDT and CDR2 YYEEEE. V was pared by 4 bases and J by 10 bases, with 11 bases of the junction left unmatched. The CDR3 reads CASSAEGASWSPLHF. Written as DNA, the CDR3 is TGTGCCAGCAGCGCCGAGGGGGCTTCGTGGTCACCCCTCCACTTT.

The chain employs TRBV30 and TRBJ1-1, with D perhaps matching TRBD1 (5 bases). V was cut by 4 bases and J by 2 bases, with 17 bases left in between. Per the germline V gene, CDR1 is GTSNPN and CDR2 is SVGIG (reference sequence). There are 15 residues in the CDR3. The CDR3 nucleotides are TGTGCCTGGATTATACGGGGGACGGCTAACACTGAAGCTTTCTTT. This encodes CAWIIRGTANTEAFF.

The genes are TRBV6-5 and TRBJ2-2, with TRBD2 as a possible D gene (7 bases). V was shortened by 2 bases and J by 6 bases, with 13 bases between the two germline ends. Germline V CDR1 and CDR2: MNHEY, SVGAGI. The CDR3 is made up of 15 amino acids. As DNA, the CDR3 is TGTGCCAGCAGTTACGGGGGGGCCGTCGCCGGGGAGCTGTTTTTT. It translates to CASSYGGAVAGELFF.

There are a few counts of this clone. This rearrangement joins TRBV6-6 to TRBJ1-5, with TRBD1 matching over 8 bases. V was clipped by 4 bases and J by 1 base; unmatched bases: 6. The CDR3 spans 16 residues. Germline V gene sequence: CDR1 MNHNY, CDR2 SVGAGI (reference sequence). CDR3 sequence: CASSSSGGGSNQPQHF. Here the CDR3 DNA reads TGTGCCAGCAGTTCCTCAGGGGGCGGGAGCAATCAGCCCCAGCATTTT.

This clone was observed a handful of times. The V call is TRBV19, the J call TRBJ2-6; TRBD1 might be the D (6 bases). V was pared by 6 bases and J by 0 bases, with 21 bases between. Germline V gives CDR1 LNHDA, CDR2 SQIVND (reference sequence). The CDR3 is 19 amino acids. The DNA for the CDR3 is TGTGCCAGTAGCCCGGCCGGGGCAGGGGCTTCCTCTGGGGCCAACGTCCTGACTTTC. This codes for CASSPAGAGASSGANVLTF.

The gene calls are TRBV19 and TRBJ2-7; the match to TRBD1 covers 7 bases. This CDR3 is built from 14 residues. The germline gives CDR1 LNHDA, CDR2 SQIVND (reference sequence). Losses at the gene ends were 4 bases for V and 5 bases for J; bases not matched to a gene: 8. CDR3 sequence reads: CASSTRTGLHEQYF. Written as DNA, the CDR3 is TGTGCCAGTAGTACCAGGACAGGTCTCCACGAGCAGTACTTC.

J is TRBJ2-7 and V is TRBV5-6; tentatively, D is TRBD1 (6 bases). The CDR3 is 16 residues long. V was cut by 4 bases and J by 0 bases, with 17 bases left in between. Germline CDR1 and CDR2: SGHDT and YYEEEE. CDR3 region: CASSPITAQGSYEQYF. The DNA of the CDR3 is TGTGCCAGCAGCCCGATCACCGCACAGGGCTCCTACGAGCAGTACTTC.

In DNA form, the CDR3 reads TGTGCCTGGAGTGTACCAGGGAGGAGCAATCAGCCCCAGCATTTT. Amino acid sequence: CAWSVPGRSNQPQHF. This chain uses TRBV30 with TRBJ1-5; possible D gene TRBD1, 5 bases. The CDR3 loop spans 15 amino acids. Germline assignment: CDR1 GTSNPN and CDR2 SVGIG (reference sequence). V was cut by 0 bases and J by 1 base, with 10 bases left in between.